The sequence of this T cell receptor beta chain was determined in a study of response to subunit inactivated influenza vaccine listed by TCRdb under 2018. Context from the whole study: The study used deep quantitative T cell receptor repertoire profiling to track responses to a trivalent subunit inactivated influenza vaccine. What the study reported, not specific to this receptor: The authors proposed that each seasonal influenza vaccination may bring in only a limited number of new T cells.

Trimming leaves V shorter by 3 bases and J shorter by 8 bases, with the junction holding 12 bases beyond the gene matches. In the germline V gene (reference sequence), CDR1 corresponds to LNHNV and CDR2 to YYDKDF. The CDR3 starts with the cysteine, ends with the phenylalanine, and has 17 residues. The DNA shown is the 51-base CDR3, in frame from base 1. Notes on this clonotype: Its antigen is still unknown. Qualities for individual bases were not recorded, and no much larger clone is one base off.

Library method: RT-PCR. The listed sequencing device is Illumina HiSeq 2500. The raw public data were reprocessed by TCRdb itself: fastp quality trimming at Q25, MiXCR clonotype calling, in-frame beta chains only. Each CDR3 protein gets just one entry, which takes the most common genes and DNA from the rows behind it. Across this sample there are 600,000 to 850,000 distinct CDR3 sequences, with roughly 15% seen only once. The top ten constitute 7.5% to 8% of the sample. The chain is encoded by TRBV15 joined to TRBJ2-1, with 11 junctional bases fitting TRBD2. The receptor was derived from a man in his fifties or sixties who received an inactivated influenza vaccine. Donor details come from another sample of the same person, matched by shared clones. This specimen consisted of PBMCs from blood, obtained 14 to 15 days before vaccination. The CDR3 region: CATSSGGTSGGGDEQFF. The base sequence is TGTGCCACCAGCAGTGGCGGGACTAGCGGTGGGGGGGATGAGCAGTTCTTC. The CDR3, completed at both ends by the reference TRBV15 and TRBJ2-1 genes, gives the full variable domain DAMVIQNPRYQVTQFGKPVTLSCSQTLNHNVMYWYQQKSSQAPKLLFHYYDKDFNNEADTPDNFQSRRPNTSFCFLDIRSPGLGDTAMYLCATSSGGTSGGGDEQFFGPGTRLTVL.